This TCR beta chain was captured by sequencing in a study of T cells in women clearing cervical HPV infection. Study context: Controls gave blood once infection was undetectable; cases at lesion identification. Whole-study results and caveats: CIN3+ cases had significantly higher TCR richness than controls; evenness did not differ.

As to this clone: As yet, its antigen is unknown. The read gets to within 3 residues of the CDR3 end, and the germline J gene fills in the rest.

Germline CDR1 is SGHVS and CDR2 is FNYEAQ. The CDR3 consists of 13 residues. This table comes from immunoSEQ multiplex PCR, and its TCRdb copy is limited to in-frame clones, with some not included. The sample totals 40,000 to 55,000 clones. The chain links TRBV7-6 to TRBJ2-3; D is possibly TRBD2 (6 bases). The sequence was obtained from a woman aged 18 to 75 with a cervical HPV16 infection that either progressed to CIN3+ or cleared (not recorded which). Specimen: blood buffy coat. The CDR3 loop reads CASSLLRAGTQYF. The sequenced CDR3 bases are TGTGCCAGCAGCTTATTACGGGCGGGGACG.